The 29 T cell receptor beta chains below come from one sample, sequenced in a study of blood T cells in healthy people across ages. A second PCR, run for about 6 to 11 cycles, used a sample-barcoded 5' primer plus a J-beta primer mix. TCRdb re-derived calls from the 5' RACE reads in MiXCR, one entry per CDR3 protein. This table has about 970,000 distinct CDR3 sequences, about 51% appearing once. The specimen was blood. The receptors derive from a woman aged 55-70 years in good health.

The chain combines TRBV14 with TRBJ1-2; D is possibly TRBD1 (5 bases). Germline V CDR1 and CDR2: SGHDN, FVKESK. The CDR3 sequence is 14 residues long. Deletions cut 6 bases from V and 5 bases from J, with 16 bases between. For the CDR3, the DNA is TGTGCCAGCAGTCCAGGACATTTCGTTTATGGCTACACCTTC. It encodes CASSPGHFVYGYTF.

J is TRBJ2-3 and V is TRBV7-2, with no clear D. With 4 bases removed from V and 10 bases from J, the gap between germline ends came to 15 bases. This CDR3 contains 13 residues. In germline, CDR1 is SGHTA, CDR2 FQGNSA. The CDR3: CASSYYPEGAQYF. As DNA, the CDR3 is TGTGCCAGCAGCTATTACCCGGAAGGTGCGCAGTATTTT.

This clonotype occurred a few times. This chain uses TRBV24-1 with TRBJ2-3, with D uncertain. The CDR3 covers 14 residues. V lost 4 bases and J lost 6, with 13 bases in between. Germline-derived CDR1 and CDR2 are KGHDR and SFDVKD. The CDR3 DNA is TGTGCCACCAGTGACCCAACCGGTCGGGATACGCAGTATTTT. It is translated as CATSDPTGRDTQYF.

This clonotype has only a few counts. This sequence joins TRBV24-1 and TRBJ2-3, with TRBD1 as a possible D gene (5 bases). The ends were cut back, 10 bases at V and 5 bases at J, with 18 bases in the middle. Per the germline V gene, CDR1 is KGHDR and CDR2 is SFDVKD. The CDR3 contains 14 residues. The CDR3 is CATHQSGSGDTQYF. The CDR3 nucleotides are TGTGCCACGCATCAATCAGGGTCCGGAGATACGCAGTATTTT.

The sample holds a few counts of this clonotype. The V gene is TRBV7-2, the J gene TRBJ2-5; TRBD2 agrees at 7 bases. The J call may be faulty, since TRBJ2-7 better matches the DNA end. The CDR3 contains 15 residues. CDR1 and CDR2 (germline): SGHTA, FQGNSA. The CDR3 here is CASSFGPAGEREQYF. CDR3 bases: TGTGCCAGCAGCTTCGGGCCTGCGGGAGAGCGCGAGCAGTACTTC.

CDR3 bases: TGTGCCAGCAGCCAACTCACAGGTCAAAAAAACATTCAGTACTTC. It is translated as CASSQLTGQKNIQYF. The J gene is TRBJ2-4, the V gene TRBV16; TRBD1 might be the D (5 bases). The CDR3 is made up of 15 amino acids. The V end was cut by 2 bases, the J end by 4 bases, with 12 bases between. Germline lookup yields CDR1 KGHSY and CDR2 FQNENV.

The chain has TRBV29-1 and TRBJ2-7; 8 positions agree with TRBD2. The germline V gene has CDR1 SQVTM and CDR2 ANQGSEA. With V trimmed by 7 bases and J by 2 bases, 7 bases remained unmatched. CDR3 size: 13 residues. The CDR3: CSGGGGNAYEQYF. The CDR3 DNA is TGCAGCGGGGGCGGGGGGAACGCCTACGAGCAGTACTTC.

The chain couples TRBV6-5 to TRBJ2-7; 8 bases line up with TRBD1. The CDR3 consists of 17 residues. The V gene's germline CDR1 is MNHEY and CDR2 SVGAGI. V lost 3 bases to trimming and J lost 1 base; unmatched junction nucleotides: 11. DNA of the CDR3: TGTGCCAGCAGTTATCAAGGCCGACAGGGGCCTTCCTACGAGCAGTACTTC. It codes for CASSYQGRQGPSYEQYF.

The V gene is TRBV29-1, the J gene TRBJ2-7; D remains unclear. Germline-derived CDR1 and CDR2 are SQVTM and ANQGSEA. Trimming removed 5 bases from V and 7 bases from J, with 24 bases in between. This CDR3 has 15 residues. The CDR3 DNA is TGCAGCGTTTTCGGTGGGATAAACTCCTACAATGAGCAGTACTTC. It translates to CSVFGGINSYNEQYF.

CDR3 protein: CASSQGTAQETQYF. The CDR3 DNA follows: TGTGCCAGCAGCCAAGGGACAGCCCAAGAGACCCAGTACTTC. The V call is TRBV7-3, the J call TRBJ2-5, with TRBD1 matching 7 bases. Per germline, CDR1 SGHTA and CDR2 FQGTGA. CDR3 size: 14 residues. Trimming removed 5 bases from V and 1 base from J; junction bases left unmatched: 4. The full variable domain, its missing parts supplied by reference TRBV7-3 and TRBJ2-5, is GAGVSQTPSNKVTEKGKYVELRCDPISGHTALYWYRQSLGQGPEFLIYFQGTGAADDSGLPNDRFFAVRPEGSVSTLKIQRTERGDSAVYLCASSQGTAQETQYFGPGTRLLVL.

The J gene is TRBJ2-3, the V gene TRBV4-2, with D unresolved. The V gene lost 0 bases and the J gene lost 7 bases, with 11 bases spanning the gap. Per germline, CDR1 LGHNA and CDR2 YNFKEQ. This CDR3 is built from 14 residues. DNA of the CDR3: TGTGCCAGCAGCCAAGAAGGTAGGCCCAATACGCAGTATTTT. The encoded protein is CASSQEGRPNTQYF.

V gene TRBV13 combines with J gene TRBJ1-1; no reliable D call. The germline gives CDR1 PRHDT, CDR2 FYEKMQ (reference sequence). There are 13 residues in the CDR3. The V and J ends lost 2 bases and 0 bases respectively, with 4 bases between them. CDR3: CASSLPLNTEAFF. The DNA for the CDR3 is TGTGCCAGCAGCTTACCCCTGAACACTGAAGCTTTCTTT.

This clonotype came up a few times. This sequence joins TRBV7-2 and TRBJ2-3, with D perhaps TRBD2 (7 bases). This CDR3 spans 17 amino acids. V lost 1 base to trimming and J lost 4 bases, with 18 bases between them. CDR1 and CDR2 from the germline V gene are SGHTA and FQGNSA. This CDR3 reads CASSLGVSGGGADTQYF. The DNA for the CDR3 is TGTGCCAGCAGCTTAGGGGTCAGCGGAGGGGGGGCAGATACGCAGTATTTT.

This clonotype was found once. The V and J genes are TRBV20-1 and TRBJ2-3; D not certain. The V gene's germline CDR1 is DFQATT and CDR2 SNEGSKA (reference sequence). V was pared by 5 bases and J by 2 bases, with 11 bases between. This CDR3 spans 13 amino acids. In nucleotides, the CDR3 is TGCAGTGCTCCCCTTGCCCCCACAGATACGCAGTATTTT. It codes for CSAPLAPTDTQYF.

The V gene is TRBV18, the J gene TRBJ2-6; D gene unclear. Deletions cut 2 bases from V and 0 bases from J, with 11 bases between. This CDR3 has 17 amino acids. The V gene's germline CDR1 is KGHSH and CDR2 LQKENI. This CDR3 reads CASSPNAAYSGANVLTF. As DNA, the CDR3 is TGTGCCAGCTCACCAAATGCGGCCTACTCTGGGGCCAACGTCCTGACTTTC.

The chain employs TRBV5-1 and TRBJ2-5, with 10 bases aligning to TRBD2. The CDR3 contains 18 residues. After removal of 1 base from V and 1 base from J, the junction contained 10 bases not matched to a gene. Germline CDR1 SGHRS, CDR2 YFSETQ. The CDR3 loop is CASSLRPASGSGQETQYF. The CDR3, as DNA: TGCGCCAGCAGCTTGCGGCCCGCTAGCGGGAGCGGCCAAGAGACCCAGTACTTC.

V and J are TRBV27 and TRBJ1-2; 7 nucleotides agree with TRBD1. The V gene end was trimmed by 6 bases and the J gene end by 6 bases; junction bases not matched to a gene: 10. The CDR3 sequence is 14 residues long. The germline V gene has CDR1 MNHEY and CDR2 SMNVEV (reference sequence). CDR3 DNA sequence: TGTGCCAGCAGCAAACGACAGGGATGGGATGGCTACACCTTC. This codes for CASSKRQGWDGYTF.

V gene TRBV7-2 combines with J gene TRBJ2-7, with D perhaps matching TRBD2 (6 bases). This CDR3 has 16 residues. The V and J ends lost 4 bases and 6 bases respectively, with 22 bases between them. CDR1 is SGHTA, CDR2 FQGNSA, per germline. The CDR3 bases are TGTGCCAGCAGCTCCAGAATCCCGGGACTCGGAAGCGAGCAGTACTTC. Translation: CASSSRIPGLGSEQYF.

The CDR3 DNA reads as TGCAGTGCTAGACCAAGCGGGAGGGTCTACAATGAGCAGTTCTTC. It specifies CSARPSGRVYNEQFF. The J gene is TRBJ2-1, the V gene TRBV20-1; 10 positions match TRBD2. The CDR3 extends over 15 amino acids. The J segment lost 3 bases and the V segment lost 2 bases, leaving 4 bases of the junction unmatched. Germline loops: CDR1 DFQATT, CDR2 SNEGSKA (reference sequence).

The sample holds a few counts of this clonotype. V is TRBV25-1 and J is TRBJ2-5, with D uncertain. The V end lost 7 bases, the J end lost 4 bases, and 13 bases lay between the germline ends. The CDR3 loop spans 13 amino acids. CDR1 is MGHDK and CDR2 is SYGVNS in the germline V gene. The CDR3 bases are TGTGCCAGCAATCCGGCCGCATTAGAGACCCAGTACTTC. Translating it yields CASNPAALETQYF.

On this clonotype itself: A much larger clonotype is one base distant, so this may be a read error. The CDR3 coding sequence is TGTGCCAGCAGTTACTCGGTAGATGCGCAGTATTTT. This sequence encodes CASSYSVDAQYF. J is TRBJ2-3 and V is TRBV6-2 or TRBV6-3; D call uncertain. This CDR3 is built from 12 residues. Germline-derived CDR1 and CDR2 are MNHEY and SVGEGT.

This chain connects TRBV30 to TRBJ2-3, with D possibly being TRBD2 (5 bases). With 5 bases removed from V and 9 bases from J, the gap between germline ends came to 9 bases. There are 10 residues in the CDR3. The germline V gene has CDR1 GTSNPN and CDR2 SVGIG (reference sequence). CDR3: CAWQRETQYF. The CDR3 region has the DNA TGTGCCTGGCAAAGGGAGACGCAGTATTTT.

The CDR3 protein is CASSPLDRGKYNEQFF. Written as DNA, the CDR3 is TGTGCCAGCTCACCACTGGACAGGGGGAAGTACAATGAGCAGTTCTTC. The chain employs TRBV18 and TRBJ2-1; the match to TRBD1 covers 10 bases. The CDR3 length is 16 residues. The germline gives CDR1 KGHSH, CDR2 LQKENI. J was trimmed by 4 bases and V by 1 base; bases with no gene match: 4. The variable domain in full, completed from reference TRBV18 and TRBJ2-1, reads NAGVMQNPRHLVRRRGQEARLRCSPMKGHSHVYWYRQLPEEGLKFMVYLQKENIIDESGMPKERFSAEFPKEGPSILRIQQVVRGDSAAYFCASSPLDRGKYNEQFFGPGTRLTVL.

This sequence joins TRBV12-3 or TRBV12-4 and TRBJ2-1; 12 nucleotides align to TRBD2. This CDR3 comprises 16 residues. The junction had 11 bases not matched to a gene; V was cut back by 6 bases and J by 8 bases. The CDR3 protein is CASSSLTSGGADEQFF. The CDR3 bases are TGTGCCAGCAGCTCCCTGACTAGCGGGGGAGCCGATGAGCAGTTCTTC.

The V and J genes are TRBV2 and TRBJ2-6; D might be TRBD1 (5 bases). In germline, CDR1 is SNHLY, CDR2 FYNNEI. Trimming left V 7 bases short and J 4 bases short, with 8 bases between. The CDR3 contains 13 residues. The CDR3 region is CASKGQGANVLTF. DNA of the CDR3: TGTGCCAGCAAGGGGCAAGGGGCCAACGTCCTGACTTTC.

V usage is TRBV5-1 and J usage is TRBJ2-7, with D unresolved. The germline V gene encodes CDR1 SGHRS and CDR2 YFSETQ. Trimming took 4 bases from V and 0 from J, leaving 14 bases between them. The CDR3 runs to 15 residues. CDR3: CASSPDTTSSYEQYF. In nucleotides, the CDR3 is TGCGCCAGCAGCCCAGACACCACGAGCTCCTACGAGCAGTACTTC.

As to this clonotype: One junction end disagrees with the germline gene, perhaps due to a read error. This CDR3 is CAGSVPRQGPSSGELFF. CDR3 sequence (DNA): TGTGCCGGCAGCGTGCCGAGACAGGGACCATCGTCCGGGGAGCTGTTTTTT. The rearrangement links TRBV7-8 to TRBJ2-2; 7 nucleotides line up with TRBD1. Germline CDR1 and CDR2: SGHVS and FQNEAQ. The CDR3 loop spans 17 amino acids.

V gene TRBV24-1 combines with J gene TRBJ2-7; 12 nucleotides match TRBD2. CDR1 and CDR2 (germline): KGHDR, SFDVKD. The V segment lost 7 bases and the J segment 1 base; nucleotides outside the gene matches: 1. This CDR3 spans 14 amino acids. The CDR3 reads CATSGTSGSYEQYF. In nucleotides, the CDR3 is TGTGCCACCAGCGGGACTAGCGGGTCCTACGAGCAGTACTTC.

CDR3 region: CASSHRENRVDGRDYEQYF. CDR3 coding DNA: TGTGCCAGCAGCCATCGAGAAAACAGGGTCGATGGCCGGGACTACGAGCAGTACTTC. V is TRBV21-1 and J is TRBJ2-7; the DNA was not compared with TRBD1, the D call given in the table. TRBV21-1 is recorded as a pseudogene. The CDR3 runs 19 residues.